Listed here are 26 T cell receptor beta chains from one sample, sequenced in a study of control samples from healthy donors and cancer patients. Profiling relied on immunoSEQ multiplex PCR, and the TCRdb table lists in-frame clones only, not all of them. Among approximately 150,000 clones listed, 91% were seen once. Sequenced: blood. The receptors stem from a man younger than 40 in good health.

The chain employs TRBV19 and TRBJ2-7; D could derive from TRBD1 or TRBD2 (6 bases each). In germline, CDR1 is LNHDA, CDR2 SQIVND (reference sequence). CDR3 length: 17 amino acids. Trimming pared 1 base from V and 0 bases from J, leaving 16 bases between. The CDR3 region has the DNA TGTGCCAGTAGTATAGGGTCGGGGGCTTCTACCTCCTACGAGCAGTACTTC. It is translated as CASSIGSGASTSYEQYF.

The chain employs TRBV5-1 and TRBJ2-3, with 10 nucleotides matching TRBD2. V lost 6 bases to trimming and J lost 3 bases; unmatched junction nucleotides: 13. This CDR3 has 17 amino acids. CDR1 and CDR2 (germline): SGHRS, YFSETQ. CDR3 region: CASIPGSGGAKTDTQYF. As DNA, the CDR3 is TGCGCCAGCATCCCGGGGAGCGGGGGGGCCAAAACAGATACGCAGTATTTT.

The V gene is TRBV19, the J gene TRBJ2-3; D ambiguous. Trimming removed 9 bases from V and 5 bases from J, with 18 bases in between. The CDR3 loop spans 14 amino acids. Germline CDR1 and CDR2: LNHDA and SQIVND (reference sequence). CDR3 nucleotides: TGTGCCAGCAGAATTGGTGGGTCTTTAGATACGCAGTATTTT. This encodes CASRIGGSLDTQYF.

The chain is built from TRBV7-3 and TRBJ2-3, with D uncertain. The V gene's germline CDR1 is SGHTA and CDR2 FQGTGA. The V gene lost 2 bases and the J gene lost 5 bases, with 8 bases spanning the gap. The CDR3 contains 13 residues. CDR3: CASSLEWLDTQYF. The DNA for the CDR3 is TGTGCCAGCAGCTTAGAATGGTTAGATACGCAGTATTTT.

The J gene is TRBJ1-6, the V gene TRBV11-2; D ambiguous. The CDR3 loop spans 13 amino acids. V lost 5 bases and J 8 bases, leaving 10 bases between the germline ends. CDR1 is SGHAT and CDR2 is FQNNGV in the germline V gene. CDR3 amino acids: CASSPRVDSPLHF. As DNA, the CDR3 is TGTGCCAGCAGCCCCCGGGTCGATTCACCCCTCCACTTT.

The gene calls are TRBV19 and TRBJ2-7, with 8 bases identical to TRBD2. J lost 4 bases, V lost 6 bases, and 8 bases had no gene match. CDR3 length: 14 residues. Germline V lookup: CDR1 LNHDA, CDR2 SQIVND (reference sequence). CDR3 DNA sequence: TGTGCCAGTAGCTCGGGACTAGTCGAATACGAGCAGTACTTC. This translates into CASSSGLVEYEQYF.

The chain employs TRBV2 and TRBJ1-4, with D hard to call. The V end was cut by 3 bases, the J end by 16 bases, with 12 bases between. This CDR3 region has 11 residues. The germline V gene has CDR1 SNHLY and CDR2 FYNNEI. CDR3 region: CASSDWQFSFF. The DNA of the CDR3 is TGTGCCAGCAGTGACTGGCAGTTTTCGTTTTTT.

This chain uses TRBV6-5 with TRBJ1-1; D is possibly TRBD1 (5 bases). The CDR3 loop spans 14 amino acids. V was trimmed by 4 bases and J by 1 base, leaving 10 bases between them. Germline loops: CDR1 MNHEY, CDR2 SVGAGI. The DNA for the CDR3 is TGTGCCAGCAGTTCCGACGGACAGAACACTGAAGCTTTCTTT. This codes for CASSSDGQNTEAFF.

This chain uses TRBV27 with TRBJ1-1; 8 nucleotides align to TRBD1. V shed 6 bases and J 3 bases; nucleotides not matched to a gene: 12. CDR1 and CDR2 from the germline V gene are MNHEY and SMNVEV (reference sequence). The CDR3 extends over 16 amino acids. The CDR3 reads CASSPGQGIMYTEAFF. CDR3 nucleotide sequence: TGTGCCAGCAGCCCCGGACAGGGCATAATGTACACTGAAGCTTTCTTT.

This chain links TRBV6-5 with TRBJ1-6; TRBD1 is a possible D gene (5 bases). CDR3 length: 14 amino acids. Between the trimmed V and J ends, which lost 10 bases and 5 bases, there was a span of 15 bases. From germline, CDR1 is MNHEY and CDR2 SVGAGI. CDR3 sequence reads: CAIKQDSDNSPLHF. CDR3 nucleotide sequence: TGTGCCATAAAACAGGATTCGGATAATTCACCCCTCCACTTT.

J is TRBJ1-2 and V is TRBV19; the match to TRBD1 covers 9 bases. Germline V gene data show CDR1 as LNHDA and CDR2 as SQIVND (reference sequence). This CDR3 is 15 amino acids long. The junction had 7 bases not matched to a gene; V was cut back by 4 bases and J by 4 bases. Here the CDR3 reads CASSTSGQGFYGYTF. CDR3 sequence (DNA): TGTGCCAGTAGTACTTCGGGACAGGGATTCTATGGCTACACCTTC.

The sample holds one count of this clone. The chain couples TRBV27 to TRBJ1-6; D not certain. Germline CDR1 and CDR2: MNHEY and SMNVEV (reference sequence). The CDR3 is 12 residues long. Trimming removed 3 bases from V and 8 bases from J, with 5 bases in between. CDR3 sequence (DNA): TGTGCCAGCAGTTTTTTGGATTCACCCCTCCACTTT. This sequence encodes CASSFLDSPLHF.

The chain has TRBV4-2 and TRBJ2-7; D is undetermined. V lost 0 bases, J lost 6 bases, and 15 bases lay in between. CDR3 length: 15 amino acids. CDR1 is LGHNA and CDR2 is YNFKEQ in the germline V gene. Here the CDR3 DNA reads TGTGCCAGCAGCCAAGAGGTGCAGGTCCCCCCCGAGCAGTACTTC. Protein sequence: CASSQEVQVPPEQYF.

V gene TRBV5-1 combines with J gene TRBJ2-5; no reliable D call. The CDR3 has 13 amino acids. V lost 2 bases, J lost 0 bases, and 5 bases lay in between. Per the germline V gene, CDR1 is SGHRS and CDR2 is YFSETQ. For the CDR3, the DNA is TGCGCCAGCAGCTTTCAAGACCAAGAGACCCAGTACTTC. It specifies CASSFQDQETQYF.

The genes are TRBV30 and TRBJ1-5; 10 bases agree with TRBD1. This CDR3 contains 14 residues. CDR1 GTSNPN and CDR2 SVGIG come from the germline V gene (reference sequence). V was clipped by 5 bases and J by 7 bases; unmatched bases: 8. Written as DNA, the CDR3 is TGTGCCTGGGCGACAGGGGGCTATAAACAGCCCCAGCATTTT. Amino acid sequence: CAWATGGYKQPQHF.

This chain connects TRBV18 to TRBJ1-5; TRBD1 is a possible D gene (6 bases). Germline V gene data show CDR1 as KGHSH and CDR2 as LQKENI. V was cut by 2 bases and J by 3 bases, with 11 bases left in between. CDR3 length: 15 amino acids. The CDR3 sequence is CASSPGGRFNQPQHF. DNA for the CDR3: TGTGCCAGCTCACCAGGGGGCAGGTTCAATCAGCCCCAGCATTTT.

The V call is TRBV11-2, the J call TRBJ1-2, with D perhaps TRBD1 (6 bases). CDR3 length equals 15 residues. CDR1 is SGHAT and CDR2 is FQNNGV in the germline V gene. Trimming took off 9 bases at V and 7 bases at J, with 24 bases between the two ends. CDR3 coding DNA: TGTGCCAGTGAGGGCGGGCCGACGGGGGCGGTTGGCTACACCTTC. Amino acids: CASEGGPTGAVGYTF.

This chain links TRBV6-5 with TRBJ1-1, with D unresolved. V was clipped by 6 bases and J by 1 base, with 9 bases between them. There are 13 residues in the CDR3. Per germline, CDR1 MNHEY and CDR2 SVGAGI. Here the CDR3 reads CASRPEQNTEAFF. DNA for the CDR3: TGTGCCAGCAGGCCTGAGCAGAACACTGAAGCTTTCTTT.

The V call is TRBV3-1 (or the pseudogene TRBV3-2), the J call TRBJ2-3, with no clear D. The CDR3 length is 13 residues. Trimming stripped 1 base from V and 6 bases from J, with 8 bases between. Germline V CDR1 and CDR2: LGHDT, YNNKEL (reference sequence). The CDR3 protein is CASSQVSSDTQYF. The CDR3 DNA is TGTGCCAGCAGCCAAGTGTCGAGTGATACGCAGTATTTT.

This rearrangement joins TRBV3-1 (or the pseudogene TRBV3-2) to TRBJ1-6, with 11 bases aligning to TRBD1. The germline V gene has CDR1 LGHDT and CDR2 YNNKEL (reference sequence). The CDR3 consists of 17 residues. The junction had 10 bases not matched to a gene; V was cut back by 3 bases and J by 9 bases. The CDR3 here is CASSHPGQGGRGSPLHF. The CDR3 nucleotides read TGTGCCAGCAGCCACCCGGGACAGGGGGGCCGGGGTTCACCCCTCCACTTT.

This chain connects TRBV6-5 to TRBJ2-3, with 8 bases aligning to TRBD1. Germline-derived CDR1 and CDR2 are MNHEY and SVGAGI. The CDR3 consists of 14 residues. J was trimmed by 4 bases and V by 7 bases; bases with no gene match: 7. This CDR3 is CASNRGQGADTQYF. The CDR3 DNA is TGTGCCAGCAACCGTGGACAGGGCGCAGATACGCAGTATTTT.

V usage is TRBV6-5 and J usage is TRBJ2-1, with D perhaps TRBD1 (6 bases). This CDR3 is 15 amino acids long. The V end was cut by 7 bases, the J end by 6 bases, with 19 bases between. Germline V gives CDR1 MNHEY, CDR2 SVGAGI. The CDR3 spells CASTLDSFGGNEQFF. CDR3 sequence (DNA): TGTGCCAGCACCCTGGACAGCTTTGGCGGCAATGAGCAGTTCTTC.

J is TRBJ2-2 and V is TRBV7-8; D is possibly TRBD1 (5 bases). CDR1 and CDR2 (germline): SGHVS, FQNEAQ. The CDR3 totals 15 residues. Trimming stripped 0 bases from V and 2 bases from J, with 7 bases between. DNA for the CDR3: TGTGCCAGCAGCTTAGCCAGGGTTAACACCGGGGAGCTGTTTTTT. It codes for CASSLARVNTGELFF. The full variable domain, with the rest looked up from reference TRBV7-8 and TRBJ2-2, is GAGVSQSPRYKVAKRGQDVALRCDPISGHVSLFWYQQALGQGPEFLTYFQNEAQLDKSGLPSDRFFAERPEGSVSTLKIQRTQQEDSAVYLCASSLARVNTGELFFGEGSRLTVL.

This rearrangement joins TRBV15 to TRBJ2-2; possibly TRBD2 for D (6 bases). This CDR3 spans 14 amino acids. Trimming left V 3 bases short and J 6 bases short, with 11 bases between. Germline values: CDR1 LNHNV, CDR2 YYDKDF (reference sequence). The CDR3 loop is CATSSDAGPGELFF. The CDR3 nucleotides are TGTGCCACCAGCAGTGACGCGGGGCCCGGGGAGCTGTTTTTT.

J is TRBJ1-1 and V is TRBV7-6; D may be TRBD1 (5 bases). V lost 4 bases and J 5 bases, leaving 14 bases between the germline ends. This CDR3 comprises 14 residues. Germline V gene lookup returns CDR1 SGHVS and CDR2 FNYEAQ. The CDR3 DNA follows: TGTGCCAGCAGCTCGACGGGGGAAGGGACTGAAGCTTTCTTT. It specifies CASSSTGEGTEAFF. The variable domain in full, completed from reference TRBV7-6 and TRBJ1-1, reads GAGVSQSPRYKVTKRGQDVALRCDPISGHVSLYWYRQALGQGPEFLTYFNYEAQQDKSGLPNDRFSAERPEGSISTLTIQRTEQRDSAMYRCASSSTGEGTEAFFGQGTRLTVV.

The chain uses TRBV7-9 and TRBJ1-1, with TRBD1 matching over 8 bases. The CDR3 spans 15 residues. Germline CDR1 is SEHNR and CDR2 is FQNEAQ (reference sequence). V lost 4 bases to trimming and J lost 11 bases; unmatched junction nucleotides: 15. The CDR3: CASSSAEPNTGGAFF. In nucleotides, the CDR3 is TGTGCCAGCAGCTCAGCGGAACCAAATACAGGGGGGGCTTTCTTT.